This T cell receptor (beta chain) came from a study of PD-1 blockade in mismatch repair-deficient tumors (dated by TCRdb to about 2017). Notes on the research overall: Between September 2013 and late 2016, 75 to 95 consecutive patients with approximately 12 mismatch repair-deficient cancer types, all previously treated and progressing, were enrolled in the trial. Tumor-associated T cell clones were tracked in the peripheral blood of patients responding to PD-1 blockade by deep sequencing of TCR CDR3 regions. General study outcomes and caveats: Rapid expansion after pembrolizumab followed by contraction, generally before radiologic responses, was shown by tumor-resident clones, which were often undetectable in blood before treatment.

Mismatch repair deficiency was established in every enrolled patient by polymerase chain reaction or immunohistochemistry. A few patients who responded to pembrolizumab therapy underwent TCR sequencing. Pembrolizumab PD-1 blockade was prospectively tested in advanced mismatch repair-deficient cancers, regardless of tissue of origin, in the phase II trial. Peripheral blood T cell samples were collected serially, before PD-1 blockade began and at several time points afterward. Blood sampling times were reported as weeks after the first pembrolizumab dose. CDR1 and CDR2, per the germline V gene, are SGHDT and YYEEEE. The CDR3 has 14 amino acids, counting the end cysteine and phenylalanine. Only the CDR3 portion is preserved as DNA: 42 bases, with reading frame beginning at the first base. V lost 0 bases and J lost 7 bases; the stretch between them is 13 bases long. Details on this clone: The antigen this receptor binds is unknown. No much larger clone exists at a distance of one base, and base qualities are not known.

Receptor amplification or capture employed the immunoSEQ multiplex PCR assay. Held by TCRdb, this immuneACCESS table contains in-frame sequences only and omits some clones. Under half of the omission traces to an unresolved V gene where checked; the cause of the rest is unknown. The sample table contains some 40,000 clones; only one count was recorded for over 80% of them. Around 1% of the sample lies in the top ten. The clonotype was recovered from an adult with mismatch repair-deficient cancer. The rearranged chain carries TRBV5-6 and TRBJ2-5, with the D segment identity uncertain. Material: PBMCs, obtained 38 to 40 weeks after starting pembrolizumab. The CDR3 reads CASSLEAPGGTQYF. The bases read TGTGCCAGCAGCTTGGAAGCTCCCGGCGGGACCCAGTACTTC.